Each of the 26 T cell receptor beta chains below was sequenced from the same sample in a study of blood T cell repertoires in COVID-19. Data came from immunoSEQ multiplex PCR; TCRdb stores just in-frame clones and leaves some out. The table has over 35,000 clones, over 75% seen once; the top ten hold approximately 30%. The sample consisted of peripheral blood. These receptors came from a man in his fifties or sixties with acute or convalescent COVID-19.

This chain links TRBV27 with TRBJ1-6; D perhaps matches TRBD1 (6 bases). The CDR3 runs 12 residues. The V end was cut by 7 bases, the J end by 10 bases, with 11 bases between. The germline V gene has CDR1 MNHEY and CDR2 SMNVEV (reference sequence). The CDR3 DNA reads TGTGCCAGCAAAAACAGGGAATCACCCCTCCACTTT. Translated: CASKNRESPLHF.

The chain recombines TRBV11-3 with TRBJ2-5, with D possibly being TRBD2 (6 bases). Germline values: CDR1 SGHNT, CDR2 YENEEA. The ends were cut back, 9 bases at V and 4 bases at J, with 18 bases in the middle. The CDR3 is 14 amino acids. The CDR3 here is CASTSGGKAETQYF. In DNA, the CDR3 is TGTGCCAGTACCTCTGGCGGGAAGGCAGAGACCCAGTACTTC.

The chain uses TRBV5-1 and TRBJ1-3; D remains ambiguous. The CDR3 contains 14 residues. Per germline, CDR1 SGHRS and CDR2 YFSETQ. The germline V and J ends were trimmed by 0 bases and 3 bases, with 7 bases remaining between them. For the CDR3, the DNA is TGCGCCAGCAGCTTGGCAGGCTATGGAAACACCATATATTTT. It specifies CASSLAGYGNTIYF.

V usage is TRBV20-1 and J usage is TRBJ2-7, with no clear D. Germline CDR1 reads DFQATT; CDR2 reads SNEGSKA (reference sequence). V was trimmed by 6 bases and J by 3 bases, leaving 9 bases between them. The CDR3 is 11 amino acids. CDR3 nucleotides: TGCAGTGCCTCTCTCCTCTACGAGCAGTACTTC. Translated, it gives CSASLLYEQYF.

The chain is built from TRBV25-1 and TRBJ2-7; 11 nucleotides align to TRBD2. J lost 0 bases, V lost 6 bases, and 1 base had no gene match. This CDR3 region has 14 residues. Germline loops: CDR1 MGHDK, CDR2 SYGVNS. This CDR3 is CASRTSGTSYEQYF. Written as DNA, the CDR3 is TGTGCCAGCAGGACTAGCGGGACCTCCTACGAGCAGTACTTC.

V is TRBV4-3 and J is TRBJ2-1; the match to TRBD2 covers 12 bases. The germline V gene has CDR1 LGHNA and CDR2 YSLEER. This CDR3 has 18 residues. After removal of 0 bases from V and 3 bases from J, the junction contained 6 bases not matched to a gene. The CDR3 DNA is TGCGCCAGCAGCCAAGATGTGCTAGCGGGAGGGTTCTACAATGAGCAGTTCTTC. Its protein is CASSQDVLAGGFYNEQFF.

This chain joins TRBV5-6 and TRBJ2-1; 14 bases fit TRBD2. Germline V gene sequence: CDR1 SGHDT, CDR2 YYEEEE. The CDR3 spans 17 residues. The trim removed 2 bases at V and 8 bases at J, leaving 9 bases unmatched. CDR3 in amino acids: CASSFYLGLAGDDEQFF. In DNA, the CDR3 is TGTGCCAGCAGCTTCTATCTGGGACTAGCGGGAGACGATGAGCAGTTCTTC.

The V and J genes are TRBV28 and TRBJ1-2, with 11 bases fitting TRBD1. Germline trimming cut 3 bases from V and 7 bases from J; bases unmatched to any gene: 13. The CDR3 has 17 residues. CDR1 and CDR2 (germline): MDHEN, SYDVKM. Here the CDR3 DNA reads TGTGCCAGCAGTTTCTCCCTCGGACAGGGGGCAAGGGGTGGCTACACCTTC. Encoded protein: CASSFSLGQGARGGYTF.

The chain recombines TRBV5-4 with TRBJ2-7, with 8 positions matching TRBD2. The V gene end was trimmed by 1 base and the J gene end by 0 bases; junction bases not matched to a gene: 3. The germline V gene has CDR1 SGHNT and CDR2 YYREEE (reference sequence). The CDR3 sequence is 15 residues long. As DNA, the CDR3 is TGTGCCAGCAGCTTGACGGGAGGGCACTCCTACGAGCAGTACTTC. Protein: CASSLTGGHSYEQYF.

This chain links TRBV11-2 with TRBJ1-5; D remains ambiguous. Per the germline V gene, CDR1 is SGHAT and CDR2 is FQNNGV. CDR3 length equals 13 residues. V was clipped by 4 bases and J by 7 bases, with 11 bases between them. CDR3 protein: CASSSLRNQPQHF. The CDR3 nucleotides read TGTGCCAGCAGCTCTCTCAGAAACCAGCCCCAGCATTTT.

The CDR3 DNA is TGCGCCAGCAGTTCCCGGACTAGCGGGAGTAGCGCAGATACGCAGTATTTT. This sequence encodes CASSSRTSGSSADTQYF. This chain uses TRBV5-1 with TRBJ2-3; 13 positions match TRBD2. The V gene end was trimmed by 5 bases and the J gene end by 4 bases; junction bases not matched to a gene: 10. Germline lookup yields CDR1 SGHRS and CDR2 YFSETQ. The CDR3 is made up of 17 amino acids.

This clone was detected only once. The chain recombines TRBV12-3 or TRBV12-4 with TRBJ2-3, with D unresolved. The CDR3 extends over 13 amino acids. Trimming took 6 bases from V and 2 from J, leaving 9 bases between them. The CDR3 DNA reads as TGTGCCAGCAGCCCCGCCTACACAGATACGCAGTATTTT. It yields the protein CASSPAYTDTQYF.

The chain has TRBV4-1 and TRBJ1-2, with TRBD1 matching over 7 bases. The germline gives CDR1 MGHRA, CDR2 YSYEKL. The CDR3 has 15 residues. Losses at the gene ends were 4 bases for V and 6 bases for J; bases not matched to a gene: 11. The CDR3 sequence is CASSPYSQGVHGYTF. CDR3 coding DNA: TGCGCCAGCAGCCCCTATTCCCAGGGGGTACATGGCTACACCTTC.

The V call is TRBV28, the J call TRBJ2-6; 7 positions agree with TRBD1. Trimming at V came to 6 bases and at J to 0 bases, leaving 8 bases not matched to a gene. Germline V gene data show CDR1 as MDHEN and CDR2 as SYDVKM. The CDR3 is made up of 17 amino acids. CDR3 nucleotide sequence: TGTGCCAGCAGCAATGGACAGGCCTTCTCTGGGGCCAACGTCCTGACTTTC. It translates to CASSNGQAFSGANVLTF. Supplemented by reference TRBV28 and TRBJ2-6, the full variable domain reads DVKVTQSSRYLVKRTGEKVFLECVQDMDHENMFWYRQDPGLGLRLIYFSYDVKMKEKGDIPEGYSVSREKKERFSLILESASTNQTSMYLCASSNGQAFSGANVLTFGAGSRLTVL.

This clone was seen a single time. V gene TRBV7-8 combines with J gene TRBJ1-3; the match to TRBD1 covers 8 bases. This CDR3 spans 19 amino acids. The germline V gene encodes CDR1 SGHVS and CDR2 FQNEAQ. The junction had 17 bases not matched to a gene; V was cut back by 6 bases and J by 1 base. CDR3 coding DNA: TGTGCCAGCAGTTACGACCGGACAGGGTCCACTGGGTCTGGAAACACCATATATTTT. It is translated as CASSYDRTGSTGSGNTIYF.

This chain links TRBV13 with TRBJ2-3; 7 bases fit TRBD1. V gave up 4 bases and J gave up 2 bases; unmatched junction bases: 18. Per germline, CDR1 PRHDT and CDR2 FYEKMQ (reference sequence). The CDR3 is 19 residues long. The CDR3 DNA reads TGTGCCAGCAGCTCAATCCGGGACAGTGAAGGACACATCACAGATACGCAGTATTTT. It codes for CASSSIRDSEGHITDTQYF.

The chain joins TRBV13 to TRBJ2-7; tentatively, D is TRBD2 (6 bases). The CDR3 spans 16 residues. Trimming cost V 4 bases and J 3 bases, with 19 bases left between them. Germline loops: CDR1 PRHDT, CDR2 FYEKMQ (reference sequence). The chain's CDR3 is CASSSLASEPFYEQYF. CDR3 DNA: TGTGCCAGCAGCTCCCTGGCTAGCGAACCTTTCTACGAGCAGTACTTC.

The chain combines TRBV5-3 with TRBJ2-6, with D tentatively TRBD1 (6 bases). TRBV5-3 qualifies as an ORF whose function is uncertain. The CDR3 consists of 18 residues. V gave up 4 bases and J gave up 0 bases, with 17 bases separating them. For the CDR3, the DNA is TGTGCCAGAAGCGAGATTCACAGGGCTCGCTCTGGGGCCAACGTCCTGACTTTC. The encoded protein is CARSEIHRARSGANVLTF.

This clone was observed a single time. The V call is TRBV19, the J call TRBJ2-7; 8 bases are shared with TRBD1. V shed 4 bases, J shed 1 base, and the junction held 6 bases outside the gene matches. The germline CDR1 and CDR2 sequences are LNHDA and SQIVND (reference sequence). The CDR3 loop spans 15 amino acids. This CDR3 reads CASSKTGAVSYEQYF. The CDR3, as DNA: TGTGCCAGTAGTAAGACAGGGGCCGTGTCCTACGAGCAGTACTTC. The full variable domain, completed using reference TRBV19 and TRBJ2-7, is DGGITQSPKYLFRKEGQNVTLSCEQNLNHDAMYWYRQDPGQGLRLIYYSQIVNDFQKGDIAEGYSVSREKKESFPLTVTSAQKNPTAFYLCASSKTGAVSYEQYFGPGTRLTVT.

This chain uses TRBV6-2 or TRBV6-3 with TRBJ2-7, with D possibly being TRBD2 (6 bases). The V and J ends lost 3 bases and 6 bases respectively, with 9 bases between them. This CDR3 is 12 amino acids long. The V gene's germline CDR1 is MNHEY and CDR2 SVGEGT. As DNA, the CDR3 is TGTGCCAGCAGTTATCGAGCGGGCGAGCAGTACTTC. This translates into CASSYRAGEQYF.

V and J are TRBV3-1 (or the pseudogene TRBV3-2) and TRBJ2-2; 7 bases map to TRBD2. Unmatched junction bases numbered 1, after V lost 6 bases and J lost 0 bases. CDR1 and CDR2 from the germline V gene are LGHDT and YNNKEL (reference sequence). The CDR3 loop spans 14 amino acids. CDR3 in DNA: TGTGCCAGCAGGCGGGGGTCGAACACCGGGGAGCTGTTTTTT. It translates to CASRRGSNTGELFF.

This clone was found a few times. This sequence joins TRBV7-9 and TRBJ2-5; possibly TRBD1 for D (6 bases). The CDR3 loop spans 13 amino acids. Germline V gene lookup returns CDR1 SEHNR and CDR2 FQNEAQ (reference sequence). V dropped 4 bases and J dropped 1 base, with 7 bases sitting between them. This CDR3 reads CASSSDSQETQYF. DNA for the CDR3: TGTGCCAGCAGCTCGGACAGCCAAGAGACCCAGTACTTC.

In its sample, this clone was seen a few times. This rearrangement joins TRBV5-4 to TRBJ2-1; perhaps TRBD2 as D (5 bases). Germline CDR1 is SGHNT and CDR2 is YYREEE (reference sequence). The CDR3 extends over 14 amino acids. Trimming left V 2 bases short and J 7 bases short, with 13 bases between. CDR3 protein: CASSLEGARNEQFF. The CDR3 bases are TGTGCCAGCAGCTTAGAGGGAGCGAGGAATGAGCAGTTCTTC.

CDR3: CASSPRSDGYTF. As DNA, the CDR3 is TGTGCCAGCAGCCCTCGGTCGGATGGCTACACCTTC. The rearrangement links TRBV5-6 to TRBJ1-2, with D hard to call. The CDR3 length is 12 residues. Per germline, CDR1 SGHDT and CDR2 YYEEEE. V lost 4 bases, J lost 6 bases, and 10 bases lay in between.

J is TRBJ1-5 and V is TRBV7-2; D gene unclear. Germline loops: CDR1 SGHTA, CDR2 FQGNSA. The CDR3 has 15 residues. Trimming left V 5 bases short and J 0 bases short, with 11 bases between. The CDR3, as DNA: TGTGCCAGCAGCCAAGTACAGAATAGCAATCAGCCCCAGCATTTT. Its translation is CASSQVQNSNQPQHF.

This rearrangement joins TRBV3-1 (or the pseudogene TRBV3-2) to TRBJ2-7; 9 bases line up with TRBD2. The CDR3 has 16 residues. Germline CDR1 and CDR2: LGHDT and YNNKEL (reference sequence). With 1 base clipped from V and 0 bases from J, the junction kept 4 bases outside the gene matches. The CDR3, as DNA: TGTGCCAGCAGCCAAGCGGCTAGCGGGACCTCCTACGAGCAGTACTTC. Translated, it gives CASSQAASGTSYEQYF.